One sample yielded the 12 T cell receptor beta chains listed below, sequenced in a study of CD8 T cells in Susac syndrome. After extraction with the RNeasy kit, roughly 0.45 to 1 ug of the RNA was reverse transcribed using random hexamers. TCRdb independently ran MiXCR on the immunoSEQ multiplex PCR reads; one entry per CDR3 protein. The table has some 160,000 distinct CDR3 sequences, more than 90% seen once. The material sequenced was CD4+ T cells from PBMCs. The receptors were sampled from a human donor with Susac syndrome.

This chain joins TRBV7-9 and TRBJ1-2, with D perhaps TRBD1 (6 bases). Looked up from germline, CDR1 is SEHNR and CDR2 is FQNEAQ (reference sequence). The germline V and J ends were trimmed by 2 bases and 5 bases, with 12 bases remaining between them. The CDR3 extends over 14 amino acids. The CDR3 region has the DNA TGTGCCAGCAGCTTAAATGGACAGTCATATGGCTACACCTTC. Encoded protein: CASSLNGQSYGYTF.

The chain recombines TRBV29-1 with TRBJ1-5; TRBD1 matches at 7 bases. The J segment lost 6 bases and the V segment lost 6 bases, leaving 8 bases of the junction unmatched. The germline CDR1 and CDR2 sequences are SQVTM and ANQGSEA. The CDR3 consists of 13 residues. The CDR3: CSVEGARGQPQHF. In DNA, the CDR3 is TGCAGCGTGGAGGGGGCGCGGGGTCAGCCCCAGCATTTT.

This chain joins TRBV7-9 and TRBJ2-1; 11 nucleotides agree with TRBD2. This CDR3 has 17 amino acids. The trim removed 5 bases at V and 9 bases at J, leaving 15 bases unmatched. The V gene's germline CDR1 is SEHNR and CDR2 FQNEAQ (reference sequence). The CDR3 protein is CASSPPGRTSGLVEQFF. Written as DNA, the CDR3 is TGTGCCAGCAGCCCCCCCGGGAGGACTAGCGGGCTGGTTGAGCAGTTCTTC.

The gene calls are TRBV29-1 and TRBJ2-5; 14 positions agree with TRBD2. The trim removed 7 bases at V and 5 bases at J, leaving 6 bases unmatched. Per germline, CDR1 SQVTM and CDR2 ANQGSEA. The CDR3 totals 14 residues. The CDR3 loop is CSGLAGGIGETQYF. CDR3 DNA sequence: TGCAGCGGACTAGCGGGAGGGATCGGGGAGACCCAGTACTTC.

The CDR3 DNA follows: TGTGCCAGCAGCCAGCGGACTAGCGGGAGACCCGTTACCTACAATGAGCAGTTCTTC. Translated, it gives CASSQRTSGRPVTYNEQFF. This chain links TRBV7-3 with TRBJ2-1; 13 bases are shared with TRBD2. Looked up from germline, CDR1 is SGHTA and CDR2 is FQGTGA. Unmatched junction bases numbered 12, after V lost 5 bases and J lost 2 bases. CDR3 size: 19 residues.

V usage is TRBV29-1 and J usage is TRBJ2-1; D remains ambiguous. Deletions cut 7 bases from V and 4 bases from J, with 17 bases between. The CDR3 loop spans 14 amino acids. Germline V gene data show CDR1 as SQVTM and CDR2 as ANQGSEA. The CDR3 spells CSATPYIGYNEQFF. CDR3 in DNA: TGCAGCGCAACCCCGTATATAGGGTACAATGAGCAGTTCTTC.

The chain employs TRBV4-1 and TRBJ2-3; 9 nucleotides line up with TRBD2. The germline gives CDR1 MGHRA, CDR2 YSYEKL. Unmatched junction bases numbered 4, after V lost 3 bases and J lost 3 bases. The CDR3 has 15 amino acids. The CDR3 DNA is TGCGCCAGCAGCCATAGCGGGAGAGGGACAGATACGCAGTATTTT. Translated: CASSHSGRGTDTQYF.

This chain links TRBV18 with TRBJ2-7, with D tentatively TRBD1 (5 bases). This CDR3 has 14 residues. V was clipped by 3 bases and J by 1 base, with 10 bases between them. CDR1 and CDR2 (germline): KGHSH, LQKENI. The CDR3 loop reads CASSPSTGSYEQYF. CDR3 coding DNA: TGTGCCAGCTCACCGAGTACAGGTTCCTACGAGCAGTACTTC.

J is TRBJ2-2 and V is TRBV29-1; a possible D gene is TRBD1 (5 bases). Per the germline V gene, CDR1 is SQVTM and CDR2 is ANQGSEA. V shed 2 bases and J shed 3 bases, with 7 bases lying between them. The CDR3 totals 13 residues. The CDR3 bases are TGCAGCGTTGAATGGGGCCACACCGGGGAGCTGTTTTTT. Its protein product is CSVEWGHTGELFF.

The CDR3 sequence: CASSAFQPLSGNTIYF. Written as DNA, the CDR3 is TGTGCCAGCAGTGCCTTCCAGCCCCTCTCTGGAAACACCATATATTTT. This chain uses TRBV6-2 or TRBV6-3 with TRBJ1-3; D gene ambiguous. The CDR3 has 16 residues. From germline, CDR1 is MNHEY and CDR2 SVGEGT. Trimming took off 5 bases at V and 0 bases at J, with 14 bases between the two ends.

This clonotype was observed a single time. This chain joins TRBV28 and TRBJ2-7; D perhaps matches TRBD1 (6 bases). The germline V gene has CDR1 MDHEN and CDR2 SYDVKM. The CDR3 covers 12 residues. Trimming shortened V by 6 bases and J by 3 bases, and 9 bases separated the two germline ends. The CDR3 loop is CASRGAVYEQYF. DNA of the CDR3: TGTGCCAGCAGGGGGGCAGTCTACGAGCAGTACTTC.

This chain connects TRBV7-9 to TRBJ2-7; a possible D gene is TRBD2 (6 bases). The CDR3 is made up of 16 amino acids. CDR1 is SEHNR and CDR2 is FQNEAQ in the germline V gene (reference sequence). V shed 5 bases and J shed 2 bases, with 19 bases lying between them. CDR3 DNA: TGTGCCAGCAGCACCTGGGGACTGGCTACAACCTACGAGCAGTACTTC. This encodes CASSTWGLATTYEQYF. Full variable domain (rest looked up from reference TRBV7-9 and TRBJ2-7): DTGVSQNPRHKITKRGQNVTFRCDPISEHNRLYWYRQTLGQGPEFLTYFQNEAQLEKSRLLSDRFSAERPKGSFSTLEIQRTEQGDSAMYLCASSTWGLATTYEQYFGPGTRLTVT.